These 23 T cell receptor beta chains share one sample of origin, sequenced in a study of cytomegalovirus exposure and HLA in healthy donors. This PCR relied on a set of 60 Vbeta primers and 13 Jbeta primers. Assay used: immunoSEQ multiplex PCR; TCRdb lists only in-frame clones, some missing. The table lists some 160,000 clones, 70% to 85% of them singletons. The sequenced material came from PBMCs. The source of these receptors is a male donor in good health and CMV-seronegative.

The chain recombines TRBV7-9 with TRBJ2-7; D is perhaps TRBD2 (6 bases). Germline V gene lookup returns CDR1 SEHNR and CDR2 FQNEAQ (reference sequence). V was shortened by 5 bases and J by 1 base, with 9 bases between the two germline ends. This CDR3 contains 13 residues. In DNA form, the CDR3 reads TGTGCCAGCAGCGGGACTGTATCCTACGAGCAGTACTTC. This translates into CASSGTVSYEQYF. The complete variable domain, with remaining parts taken from reference TRBV7-9 and TRBJ2-7, reads DTGVSQNPRHKITKRGQNVTFRCDPISEHNRLYWYRQTLGQGPEFLTYFQNEAQLEKSRLLSDRFSAERPKGSFSTLEIQRTEQGDSAMYLCASSGTVSYEQYFGPGTRLTVT.

About this clone: Relative to the germline gene, one junction end is altered; a read error may explain this. The V gene is TRBV7-9, the J gene TRBJ2-5; tentatively, D is TRBD2 (6 bases). This CDR3 contains 14 residues. In germline, CDR1 is SEHNR, CDR2 FQNEAQ (reference sequence). CDR3 DNA sequence: TGTTCCAGCACCCACAAATGGAGGGAAGAGACCCAGTACTTC. It yields the protein CSSTHKWREETQYF.

V usage is TRBV19 and J usage is TRBJ1-5; D is unresolved. V was shortened by 3 bases and J by 7 bases, with 10 bases between the two germline ends. The CDR3 sequence is 13 residues long. Germline CDR1 LNHDA, CDR2 SQIVND (reference sequence). CDR3 bases: TGTGCCAGTAGTATTGGCGGAGTACAGCCCCAGCATTTT. As protein: CASSIGGVQPQHF.

As to this clone: Without the conserved terminal phenylalanine or tryptophan, this CDR3 likely stems from a read error. The rearrangement joins TRBV9 to TRBJ1-2; D unresolved. Germline loops: CDR1 SGDLS, CDR2 YYNGEE. The V end lost 0 bases, the J end lost 0 bases, and 18 bases lay between the germline ends. The CDR3 has 18 amino acids. CDR3 sequence reads: CASSVGPDRRGANYGYTL. In nucleotides, the CDR3 is TGTGCCAGCAGCGTAGGTCCTGATCGCCGAGGCGCTAACTATGGCTACACCCTC.

This sequence joins TRBV30 and TRBJ1-3, with D possibly being TRBD1 (5 bases). V lost 2 bases to trimming and J lost 4 bases, with 15 bases between them. Germline V gene sequence: CDR1 GTSNPN, CDR2 SVGIG (reference sequence). This CDR3 has 15 amino acids. CDR3 sequence (DNA): TGTGCCTGGAGTCAGGGTACGAACGGGGGAAACACCATATATTTT. Translating gives CAWSQGTNGGNTIYF.

This clone was detected a few times. The CDR3 spells CASSPPGASTDTQYF. CDR3 nucleotides: TGTGCCAGCAGCCCTCCAGGGGCCAGCACAGATACGCAGTATTTT. The rearrangement joins TRBV28 to TRBJ2-3; the D gene is possibly TRBD1 (6 bases). The CDR3 consists of 15 residues. Germline-derived CDR1 and CDR2 are MDHEN and SYDVKM. V was shortened by 6 bases and J by 0 bases, with 13 bases between the two germline ends.

V usage is TRBV30 and J usage is TRBJ1-6; D unresolved. The CDR3 is 14 amino acids. Trimming took off 0 bases at V and 7 bases at J, with 10 bases between the two ends. From germline, CDR1 is GTSNPN and CDR2 SVGIG (reference sequence). The CDR3 reads CAWSVGGVNSPLHF. The CDR3 DNA reads as TGTGCCTGGAGTGTTGGCGGGGTAAATTCACCCCTCCACTTT.

This clone was observed once. V is TRBV7-2 and J is TRBJ2-1, with TRBD2 as a possible D gene (6 bases). The CDR3 runs to 16 residues. The V gene lost 5 bases and the J gene lost 5 bases, with 19 bases spanning the gap. Germline V gene data show CDR1 as SGHTA and CDR2 as FQGNSA. CDR3 coding DNA: TGTGCCAGCAGCCTCTTAGGGCCTAGCGTTGACAATGAGCAGTTCTTC. This sequence encodes CASSLLGPSVDNEQFF. Supplemented by reference TRBV7-2 and TRBJ2-1, the full variable domain reads GAGVSQSPSNKVTEKGKDVELRCDPISGHTALYWYRQSLGQGLEFLIYFQGNSAPDKSGLPSDRFSAERTGGSVSTLTIQRTQQEDSAVYLCASSLLGPSVDNEQFFGPGTRLTVL.

The V gene is TRBV19, the J gene TRBJ1-3; D may be TRBD1 (5 bases). This CDR3 region has 15 residues. V lost 2 bases to trimming and J lost 0 bases, with 8 bases between them. Germline V gives CDR1 LNHDA, CDR2 SQIVND (reference sequence). CDR3 in amino acids: CASSINRNSGNTIYF. In nucleotides, the CDR3 is TGTGCCAGTAGTATAAACAGGAACTCTGGAAACACCATATATTTT.

The chain has TRBV7-6 and TRBJ2-1, with TRBD2 matching 15 bases. The CDR3 length is 17 residues. V shed 5 bases, J shed 3 bases, and the junction held 5 bases outside the gene matches. CDR1 and CDR2 (germline): SGHVS, FNYEAQ. In DNA form, the CDR3 reads TGTGCCAGCAGCCCCGGGACTAGCGGGGGGTTCTACAATGAGCAGTTCTTC. As protein: CASSPGTSGGFYNEQFF.

This sequence joins TRBV15 and TRBJ1-2, with 7 bases aligning to TRBD1. Trimming took 0 bases from V and 0 from J; bases not matched to a gene: 1. CDR3 length equals 15 residues. Germline V gives CDR1 LNHNV, CDR2 YYDKDF (reference sequence). The CDR3 protein is CATSREGQPNYGYTF. Here the CDR3 DNA reads TGTGCCACCAGCAGAGAGGGACAGCCTAACTATGGCTACACCTTC.

The chain recombines TRBV7-3 with TRBJ2-3, with 7 bases fitting TRBD2. The germline V gene has CDR1 SGHTA and CDR2 FQGTGA. The CDR3 is made up of 14 amino acids. Germline trimming cut 2 bases from V and 6 bases from J; bases unmatched to any gene: 5. The CDR3: CASSLGSGYDTQYF. DNA for the CDR3: TGTGCCAGCAGCTTAGGTAGCGGGTACGATACGCAGTATTTT.

CDR3 residues: CASSRPGQTNTEAFF. CDR3 in DNA: TGTGCCAGCAGTCGTCCGGGACAGACGAACACTGAAGCTTTCTTT. The chain recombines TRBV6-5 with TRBJ1-1, with 7 bases fitting TRBD1. V trimming: 5 bases; J trimming: 1 base; junction bases outside the gene matches: 7. CDR3 size: 15 residues. CDR1 and CDR2 (germline): MNHEY, SVGAGI.

On this clone: One end of the junction does not line up with germline, which may come from a read error. The same CDR3 can be traced to other DNA sequences in this sample. The gene calls are TRBV7-6 and TRBJ2-2; possibly TRBD2 for D (6 bases). Germline V gene sequence: CDR1 SGHVS, CDR2 FNYEAQ. There are 14 residues in the CDR3. This CDR3 reads CASSSQEGTGELFF. The CDR3 DNA sequence: TGTGCCAGCAGCTCTCAGGAGGGGACCGGGGAGCTGTTCTTT.

This clone was seen a few times. The rearrangement links TRBV15 to TRBJ1-4, with unresolved D. The length of the CDR3 is 15 residues. V was shortened by 1 base and J by 5 bases, with 11 bases between the two germline ends. CDR1 is LNHNV, CDR2 YYDKDF, per germline (reference sequence). The CDR3 protein is CATSRGRVANEKLFF. The CDR3 bases are TGTGCCACCAGCAGAGGGCGGGTTGCGAATGAAAAACTGTTTTTT.

This clone was counted only a few times. The chain is built from TRBV6-1 and TRBJ2-6; D gene uncertain. Between the trimmed V and J ends, which lost 10 bases and 0 bases, there was a span of 10 bases. The CDR3 is 14 amino acids. Germline CDR1 reads MNHNS; CDR2 reads SASEGT. As DNA, the CDR3 is TGTGCCATTACATTTTCCTCTGGGGCCAACGTCCTGACTTTC. Its protein product is CAITFSSGANVLTF.

The J gene is TRBJ1-2, the V gene TRBV19; D is ambiguous. Germline loops: CDR1 LNHDA, CDR2 SQIVND (reference sequence). Trimming shortened V by 3 bases and J by 8 bases, and 10 bases separated the two germline ends. The length of the CDR3 is 12 residues. The CDR3 loop reads CASSIPTGGYTF. CDR3 coding DNA: TGTGCCAGTAGTATTCCCACGGGAGGCTACACCTTC. Full variable domain (outside the CDR3, taken from reference TRBV19 and TRBJ1-2): DGGITQSPKYLFRKEGQNVTLSCEQNLNHDAMYWYRQDPGQGLRLIYYSQIVNDFQKGDIAEGYSVSREKKESFPLTVTSAQKNPTAFYLCASSIPTGGYTFGSGTRLTVV.

The J gene is TRBJ2-1, the V gene TRBV27, with D unclear. Trimming took 0 bases from V and 0 from J, leaving 3 bases between them. The CDR3 covers 14 residues. Per the germline V gene, CDR1 is MNHEY and CDR2 is SMNVEV (reference sequence). The CDR3 coding sequence is TGTGCCAGCAGTTTATCGGCCTCCTACAATGAGCAGTTCTTC. Protein sequence: CASSLSASYNEQFF.

A remark on this clone: The junction shows a germline mismatch at one end, possibly a read error. V and J are TRBV19 and TRBJ2-1; D uncertain. This CDR3 comprises 13 residues. Germline CDR1 LNHDA, CDR2 SQIVND (reference sequence). CDR3 sequence (DNA): TGTGCCGGTAGTTTTGTTGTGTCGGATGAGCAGTTCTTC. Translating gives CAGSFVVSDEQFF.

This clone was counted between two and nine times. The chain links TRBV2 to TRBJ1-2; D perhaps matches TRBD1 (5 bases). Looked up from germline, CDR1 is SNHLY and CDR2 is FYNNEI. Trimming took off 3 bases at V and 4 bases at J, with 15 bases between the two ends. CDR3 length: 15 residues. The DNA for the CDR3 is TGTGCCAGCAGTGAGGCAGGGAACGTTATCTATGGCTACACCTTC. Protein: CASSEAGNVIYGYTF.

There are a few counts of this clone. At the DNA level, this CDR3 is encoded by other sequences in the same sample as well. The rearrangement joins TRBV10-3 to TRBJ1-5, with D maybe TRBD1 (5 bases). Per the germline V gene, CDR1 is ENHRY and CDR2 is SYGVKD. V was clipped by 6 bases and J by 2 bases, with 11 bases between them. This CDR3 contains 14 residues. CDR3 in amino acids: CAISPGGGNQPQHF. CDR3 coding DNA: TGTGCCATCAGCCCGGGGGGAGGCAATCAGCCCCAGCATTTT.

The V and J genes are TRBV6-4 and TRBJ2-3; TRBD1 matches 7 bases. This CDR3 is built from 14 residues. CDR1 and CDR2 from the germline V gene are MRHNA and SNTAGT. Trimming at V came to 5 bases and at J to 2 bases, leaving 4 bases not matched to a gene. DNA for the CDR3: TGTGCCAGCAGTTCCGGGACAGACACAGATACGCAGTATTTT. Protein sequence: CASSSGTDTDTQYF.

This chain joins TRBV21-1 and TRBJ2-5; no check of the table's D call, TRBD2, against the DNA was made. TRBV21-1 is classified as a pseudogene. The CDR3 is made up of 13 amino acids. CDR3 protein: CASSMEGQETQYF. The CDR3 DNA is TGTGCCAGCAGCATGGAGGGTCAAGAGACCCAGTACTTC.